The 22 T cell receptor beta chains listed next were all sequenced from one sample in a study of control samples from healthy donors and cancer patients. The method was immunoSEQ multiplex PCR; TCRdb's version includes in-frame clones alone and lacks a portion of them. The sample holds 120,000 or so clones; roughly nine tenths are singletons and the top ten take roughly 1.9%. The sample comprised blood. These receptors came from a man between 18 and 35 years old in good health.

The genes are TRBV4-2 and TRBJ2-7, with a weak D call TRBD1 (7 bases). The V gene lost 2 bases and the J gene lost 3 bases, with 14 bases spanning the gap. CDR3 length: 15 residues. Germline V gene data show CDR1 as LGHNA and CDR2 as YNFKEQ. CDR3 DNA: TGTGCCAGCAGCCAAAGGGGGGACAGCATCTACGAGCAGTACTTC. Protein: CASSQRGDSIYEQYF.

V usage is TRBV7-3 and J usage is TRBJ1-1; D gene unclear. Trimming took off 5 bases at V and 4 bases at J, with 17 bases between the two ends. This CDR3 is built from 15 residues. CDR1 and CDR2 from the germline V gene are SGHTA and FQGTGA. For the CDR3, the DNA is TGTGCCAGCAGCCCTGGGAGGACCCCGGGCACTGAAGCTTTCTTT. Its translation: CASSPGRTPGTEAFF.

The chain employs TRBV19 and TRBJ2-7; the match to TRBD2 covers 13 bases. The CDR3 has 14 residues. V lost 5 bases, J lost 7 bases, and 5 bases stayed unmatched. Germline loops: CDR1 LNHDA, CDR2 SQIVND (reference sequence). CDR3 residues: CASSPGLAGLEQYF. The CDR3 region has the DNA TGTGCCAGTAGTCCGGGACTAGCGGGATTAGAGCAGTACTTC.

J is TRBJ1-4 and V is TRBV6-2 or TRBV6-3; D gene unclear. CDR1 is MNHEY, CDR2 SVGEGT, per germline. This CDR3 spans 13 amino acids. V lost 5 bases and J lost 8, with 12 bases in between. In nucleotides, the CDR3 is TGTGCCAGCAGTACGGTAATAGAGGAAAAACTGTTTTTT. Translation gives CASSTVIEEKLFF.

This rearrangement joins TRBV11-2 to TRBJ1-1, with D maybe TRBD1 (5 bases). This CDR3 spans 14 amino acids. Trimming removed 5 bases at V and 3 bases at J, with 13 bases between. Germline CDR1 reads SGHAT; CDR2 reads FQNNGV. In DNA form, the CDR3 reads TGTGCCAGCAGCCAGACAGTCCAGCACACTGAAGCTTTCTTT. It encodes CASSQTVQHTEAFF.

The gene calls are TRBV5-8 and TRBJ1-4; tentative D call: TRBD1 (5 bases). The germline gives CDR1 SGHTS, CDR2 YDEGEE. Trimming stripped 0 bases from V and 3 bases from J, with 12 bases between. The length of the CDR3 is 16 residues. CDR3 coding DNA: TGTGCCAGCAGCTTGGCTCTGGGGGTCCCTAATGAAAAACTGTTTTTT. The encoded protein is CASSLALGVPNEKLFF.

This chain uses TRBV4-1 with TRBJ1-2; D might be TRBD1 (5 bases). Germline CDR1 and CDR2: MGHRA and YSYEKL. This CDR3 spans 17 amino acids. Trimming took off 2 bases at V and 4 bases at J, with 20 bases between the two ends. The CDR3 loop reads CASSQSRGPSRSYGYTF. In nucleotides, the CDR3 is TGCGCCAGCAGCCAATCCCGGGGACCGAGTCGGAGCTATGGCTACACCTTC.

This clone was detected only once. The chain combines TRBV19 with TRBJ1-2; D gene uncertain. The CDR3 extends over 15 amino acids. CDR1 is LNHDA, CDR2 SQIVND, per germline (reference sequence). The germline V and J ends were trimmed by 1 base and 3 bases, with 12 bases remaining between them. The CDR3: CASSIAVRRDYGYTF. In nucleotides, the CDR3 is TGTGCCAGTAGTATAGCTGTCAGAAGGGACTATGGCTACACCTTC. The full variable domain, rest sourced from reference TRBV19 and TRBJ1-2, is DGGITQSPKYLFRKEGQNVTLSCEQNLNHDAMYWYRQDPGQGLRLIYYSQIVNDFQKGDIAEGYSVSREKKESFPLTVTSAQKNPTAFYLCASSIAVRRDYGYTFGSGTRLTVV.

This clone was seen more than once but under ten times. This rearrangement joins TRBV5-1 to TRBJ1-2; D remains unclear. Per germline, CDR1 SGHRS and CDR2 YFSETQ. The length of the CDR3 is 14 residues. V was pared by 3 bases and J by 8 bases, with 17 bases between. CDR3 sequence: CASSSDYTSAGYTF. The DNA of the CDR3 is TGCGCCAGCAGCTCCGATTATACCAGCGCAGGCTACACCTTC.

The chain is built from TRBV14 and TRBJ2-5; D not certain. Germline CDR1 reads SGHDN; CDR2 reads FVKESK. Trimming shortened V by 4 bases and J by 1 base, and 13 bases separated the two germline ends. The CDR3 spans 15 residues. CDR3 nucleotides: TGTGCCAGCAGCCTCACCCCGGGCGGCCAAGAGACCCAGTACTTC. Residues: CASSLTPGGQETQYF.

This clone was seen once. The V call is TRBV29-1, the J call TRBJ1-2, with D hard to call. Germline assignment: CDR1 SQVTM and CDR2 ANQGSEA. The CDR3 consists of 11 residues. V was pared by 7 bases and J by 2 bases, with 8 bases between. CDR3 region: CSGEGNYGYTF. The CDR3 DNA reads as TGCAGCGGGGAGGGCAACTATGGCTACACCTTC.

The genes are TRBV2 and TRBJ2-4; 10 bases are shared with TRBD2. The J segment lost 3 bases and the V segment lost 5 bases, leaving 10 bases of the junction unmatched. Per germline, CDR1 SNHLY and CDR2 FYNNEI. The CDR3 has 17 residues. CDR3 sequence: CASSRSWTSGRKNIQYF. DNA of the CDR3: TGTGCCAGCAGTCGGAGTTGGACTAGCGGACGCAAAAACATTCAGTACTTC. The whole variable domain, filled in from reference TRBV2 and TRBJ2-4, reads EPEVTQTPSHQVTQMGQEVILRCVPISNHLYFYWYRQILGQKVEFLVSFYNNEISEKSEIFDDQFSVERPDGSNFTLKIRSTKLEDSAMYFCASSRSWTSGRKNIQYFGAGTRLSVL.

The J gene is TRBJ2-7, the V gene TRBV27; D is unresolved. Germline CDR1 reads MNHEY; CDR2 reads SMNVEV (reference sequence). Trimming took off 0 bases at V and 7 bases at J, with 7 bases between the two ends. The length of the CDR3 is 12 residues. The CDR3: CASSLSPDEQYF. The CDR3 nucleotides read TGTGCCAGCAGTTTATCGCCGGATGAGCAGTACTTC.

The V and J genes are TRBV30 and TRBJ1-5; D uncertain. The CDR3 is 14 amino acids. Germline CDR1 reads GTSNPN; CDR2 reads SVGIG (reference sequence). V lost 0 bases and J lost 0, with 6 bases in between. In DNA, the CDR3 is TGTGCCTGGAGTGTAGTGGGTAGCAATCAGCCCCAGCATTTT. Encoded protein: CAWSVVGSNQPQHF. The full variable domain, its missing parts supplied by reference TRBV30 and TRBJ1-5, is SQTIHQWPATLVQPVGSPLSLECTVEGTSNPNLYWYRQAAGRGLQLLFYSVGIGQISSEVPQNLSASRPQDRQFILSSKKLLLSDSGFYLCAWSVVGSNQPQHFGDGTRLSIL.

This rearrangement joins TRBV10-2 to TRBJ1-4; weak D call: TRBD1 (5 bases). CDR1 WSHSY and CDR2 SAAADI come from the germline V gene. Between the trimmed V and J ends, which lost 3 bases and 4 bases, there was a span of 9 bases. CDR3 length equals 14 residues. The CDR3 here is CASSEGAINEKLFF. The CDR3 nucleotides are TGCGCCAGCAGTGAAGGGGCCATTAATGAAAAACTGTTTTTT.

V and J are TRBV24-1 and TRBJ1-2; D ambiguous. Germline CDR1 reads KGHDR; CDR2 reads SFDVKD. V lost 5 bases and J 4 bases, leaving 7 bases between the germline ends. The CDR3 runs to 12 residues. As DNA, the CDR3 is TGTGCCACCAGTGGCGGTTCCTATGGCTACACCTTC. Residues: CATSGGSYGYTF.

The V and J genes are TRBV6-1 and TRBJ2-1; D is unclear. V lost 3 bases to trimming and J lost 10 bases, with 10 bases between them. CDR1 is MNHNS and CDR2 is SASEGT in the germline V gene. The CDR3 has 12 residues. The DNA of the CDR3 is TGTGCCAGCAGTGAGCGGCAGCTGGAGCAGTTCTTC. It encodes CASSERQLEQFF.

In nucleotides, the CDR3 is TGTGCCAGCAGCTTAGGGGCGAACGAGCAGTACTTC. Its translation is CASSLGANEQYF. The chain links TRBV11-2 to TRBJ2-7; D is unresolved. This CDR3 has 12 residues. Per germline, CDR1 SGHAT and CDR2 FQNNGV. Trimming cost V 1 base and J 5 bases, with 6 bases left between them.

This chain's CDR3 is CASSYTDTQYF. Written as DNA, the CDR3 is TGTGCCAGCAGTTACACAGATACGCAGTATTTT. The V and J genes are TRBV21-1 and TRBJ2-3; the table calls TRBD2, which could not be checked here. TRBV21-1 is given as a pseudogene. This CDR3 has 11 amino acids.

The V and J genes are TRBV19 and TRBJ2-3; D is unresolved. The CDR3 totals 15 residues. The germline V gene encodes CDR1 LNHDA and CDR2 SQIVND (reference sequence). V was pared by 7 bases and J by 9 bases, with 23 bases between. In DNA form, the CDR3 reads TGTGCCAGTATGGGTAAAGGATCTTCGACACGAACGCAGTATTTT. Its protein product is CASMGKGSSTRTQYF.

V gene TRBV2 combines with J gene TRBJ1-5; D gene unclear. Per the germline V gene, CDR1 is SNHLY and CDR2 is FYNNEI. Trimming pared 5 bases from V and 2 bases from J, leaving 13 bases between. The CDR3 totals 15 residues. The CDR3, as DNA: TGTGCCAGCAGTAGAGGGAGGTATGGCAATCAGCCCCAGCATTTT. It translates to CASSRGRYGNQPQHF.

The J gene is TRBJ2-6, the V gene TRBV28; D gene ambiguous. The CDR3 spans 16 residues. Germline CDR1 reads MDHEN; CDR2 reads SYDVKM. V was shortened by 5 bases and J by 4 bases, with 15 bases between the two germline ends. CDR3 sequence reads: CASSPKEIAGANVLTF. CDR3 bases: TGTGCCAGCAGTCCAAAAGAGATAGCCGGGGCCAACGTCCTGACTTTC.